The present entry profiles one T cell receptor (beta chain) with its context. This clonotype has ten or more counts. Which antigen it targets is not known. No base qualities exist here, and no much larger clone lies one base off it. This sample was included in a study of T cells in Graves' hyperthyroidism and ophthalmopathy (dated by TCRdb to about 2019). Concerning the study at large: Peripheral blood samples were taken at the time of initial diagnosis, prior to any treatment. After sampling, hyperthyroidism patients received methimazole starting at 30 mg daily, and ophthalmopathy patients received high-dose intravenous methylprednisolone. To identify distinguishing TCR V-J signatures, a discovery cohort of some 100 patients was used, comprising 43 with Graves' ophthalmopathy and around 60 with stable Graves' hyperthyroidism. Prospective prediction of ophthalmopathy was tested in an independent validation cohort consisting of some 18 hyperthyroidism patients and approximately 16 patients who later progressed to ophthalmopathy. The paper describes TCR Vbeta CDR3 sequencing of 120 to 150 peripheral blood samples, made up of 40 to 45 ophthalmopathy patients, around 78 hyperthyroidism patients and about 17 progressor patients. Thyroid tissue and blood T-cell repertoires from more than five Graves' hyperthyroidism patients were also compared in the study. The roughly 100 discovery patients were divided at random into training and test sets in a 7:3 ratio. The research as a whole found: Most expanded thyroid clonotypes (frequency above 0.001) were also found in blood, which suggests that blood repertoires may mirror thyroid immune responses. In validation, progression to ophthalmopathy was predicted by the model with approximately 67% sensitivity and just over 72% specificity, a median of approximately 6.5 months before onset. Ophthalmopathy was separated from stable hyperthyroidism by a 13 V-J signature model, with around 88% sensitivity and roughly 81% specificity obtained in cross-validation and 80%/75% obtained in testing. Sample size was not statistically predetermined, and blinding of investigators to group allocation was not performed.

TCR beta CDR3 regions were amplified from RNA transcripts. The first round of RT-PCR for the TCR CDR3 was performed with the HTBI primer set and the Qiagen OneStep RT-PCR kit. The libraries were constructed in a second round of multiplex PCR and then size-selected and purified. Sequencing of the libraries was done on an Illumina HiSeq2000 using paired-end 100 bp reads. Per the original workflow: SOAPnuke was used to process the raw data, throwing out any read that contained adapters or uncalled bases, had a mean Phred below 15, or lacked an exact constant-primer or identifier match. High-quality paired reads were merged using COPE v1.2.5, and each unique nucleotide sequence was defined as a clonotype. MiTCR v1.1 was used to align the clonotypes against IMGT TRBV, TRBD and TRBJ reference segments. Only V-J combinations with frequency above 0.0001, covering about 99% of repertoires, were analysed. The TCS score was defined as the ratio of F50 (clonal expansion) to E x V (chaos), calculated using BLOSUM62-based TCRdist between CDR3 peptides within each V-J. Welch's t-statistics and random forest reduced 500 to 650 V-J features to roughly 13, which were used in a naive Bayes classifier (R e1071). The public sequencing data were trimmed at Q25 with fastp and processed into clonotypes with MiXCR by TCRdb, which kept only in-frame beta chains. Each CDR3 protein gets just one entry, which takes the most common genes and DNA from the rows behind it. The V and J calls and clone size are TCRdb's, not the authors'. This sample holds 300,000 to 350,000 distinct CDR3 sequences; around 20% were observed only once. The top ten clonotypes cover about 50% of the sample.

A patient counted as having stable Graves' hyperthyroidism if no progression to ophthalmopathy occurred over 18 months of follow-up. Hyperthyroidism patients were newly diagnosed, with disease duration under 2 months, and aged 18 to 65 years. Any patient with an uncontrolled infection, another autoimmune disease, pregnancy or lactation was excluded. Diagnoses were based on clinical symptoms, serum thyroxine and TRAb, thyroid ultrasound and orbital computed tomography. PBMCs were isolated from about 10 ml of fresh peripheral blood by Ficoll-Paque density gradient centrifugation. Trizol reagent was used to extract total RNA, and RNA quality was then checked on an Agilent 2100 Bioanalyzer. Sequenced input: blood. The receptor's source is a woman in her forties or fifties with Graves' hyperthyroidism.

The nucleotide sequence is TGTGCCAGCAAGCGGATAGGAACCTATGGCTACACCTTC. Its protein product is CASKRIGTYGYTF. The rearranged chain carries TRBV28 and TRBJ1-2; no confident D gene assignment can be made. As encoded in the germline V gene, CDR1 is MDHEN while CDR2 is SYDVKM. Trimming removed 7 bases from V and 4 bases from J, leaving 13 bases between the germline ends. Reading from cysteine to phenylalanine, the CDR3 counts 13 amino acids. The kept DNA is CDR3 alone, 39 bases in frame from the first base.